What follows describes a single TCR beta chain. Sequencing was performed with immunoSEQ multiplex PCR; in TCRdb, only in-frame clones are kept and a portion is missing. The sample yields 90,000 to 95,000 clones, approximately 75% seen once. This record comes from a study of glioma-infiltrating T cells after dendritic cell vaccination. Trimming stripped 3 bases from V and 2 bases from J, with 16 bases between. Germline CDR1 is LNHDA and CDR2 is SQIVND (reference sequence). The CDR3 consists of 16 residues. Noted time point: after dendritic cell vaccination, including at tumor progression/relapse. This TCR was recovered from a human donor with glioblastoma. The chain has TRBV19 and TRBJ2-5; a possible D gene is TRBD2 (6 bases). Here the sequenced sample was blood, taken after dendritic cell vaccination. The CDR3 nucleotides read TGTGCCAGTAGTATCTCTAGCGCGAGAGGACAAGAGACCCAGTACTTC. This codes for CASSISSARGQETQYF.